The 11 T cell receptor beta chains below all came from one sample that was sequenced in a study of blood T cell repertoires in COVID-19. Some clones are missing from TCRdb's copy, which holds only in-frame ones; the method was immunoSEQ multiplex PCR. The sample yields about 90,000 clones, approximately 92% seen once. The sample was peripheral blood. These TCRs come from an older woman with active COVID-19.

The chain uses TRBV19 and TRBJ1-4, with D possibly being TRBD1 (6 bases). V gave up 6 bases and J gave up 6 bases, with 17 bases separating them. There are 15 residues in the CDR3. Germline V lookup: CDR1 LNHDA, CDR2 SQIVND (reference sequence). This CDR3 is CASSTPGGPDEKLFF. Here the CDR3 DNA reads TGTGCCAGTAGCACGCCCGGGGGGCCAGATGAAAAACTGTTTTTT.

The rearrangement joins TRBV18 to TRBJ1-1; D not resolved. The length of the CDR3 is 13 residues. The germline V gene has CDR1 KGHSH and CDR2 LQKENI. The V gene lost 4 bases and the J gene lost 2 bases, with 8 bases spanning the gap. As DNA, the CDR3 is TGTGCCAGCTCACTGGCGGGCAACACTGAAGCTTTCTTT. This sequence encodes CASSLAGNTEAFF.

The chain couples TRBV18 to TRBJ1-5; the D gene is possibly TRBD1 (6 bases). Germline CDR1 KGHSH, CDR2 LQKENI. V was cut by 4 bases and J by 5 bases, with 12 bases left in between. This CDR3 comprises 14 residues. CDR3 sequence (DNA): TGTGCCAGCTCACTAACGGACAGCGATCAGCCCCAGCATTTT. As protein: CASSLTDSDQPQHF.

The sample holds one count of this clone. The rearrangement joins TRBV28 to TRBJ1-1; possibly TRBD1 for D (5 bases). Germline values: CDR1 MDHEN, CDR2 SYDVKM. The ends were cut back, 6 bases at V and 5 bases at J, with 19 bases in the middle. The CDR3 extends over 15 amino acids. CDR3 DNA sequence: TGTGCCAGCAGCTTACCGCATGGGGCGGGGACTGAAGCTTTCTTT. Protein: CASSLPHGAGTEAFF.

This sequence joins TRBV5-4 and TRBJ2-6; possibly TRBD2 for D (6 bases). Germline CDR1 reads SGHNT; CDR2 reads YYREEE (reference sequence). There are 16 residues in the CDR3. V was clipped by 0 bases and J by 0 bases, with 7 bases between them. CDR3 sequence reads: CASSLGRVSGANVLTF. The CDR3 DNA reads TGTGCCAGCAGCTTGGGGAGGGTCTCTGGGGCCAACGTCCTGACTTTC.

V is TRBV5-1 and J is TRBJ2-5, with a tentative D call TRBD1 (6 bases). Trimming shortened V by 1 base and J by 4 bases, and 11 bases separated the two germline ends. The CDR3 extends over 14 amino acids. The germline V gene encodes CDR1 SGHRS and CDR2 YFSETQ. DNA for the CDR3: TGCGCCAGCAGCTTGTCGGCAGGGGTAGAGACCCAGTACTTC. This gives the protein CASSLSAGVETQYF.

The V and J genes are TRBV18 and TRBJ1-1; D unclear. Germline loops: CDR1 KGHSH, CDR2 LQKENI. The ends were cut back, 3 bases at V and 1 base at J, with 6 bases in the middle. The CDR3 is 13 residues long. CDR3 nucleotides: TGTGCCAGCTCACCCGGAGGGAACACTGAAGCTTTCTTT. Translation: CASSPGGNTEAFF. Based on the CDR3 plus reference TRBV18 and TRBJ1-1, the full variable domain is NAGVMQNPRHLVRRRGQEARLRCSPMKGHSHVYWYRQLPEEGLKFMVYLQKENIIDESGMPKERFSAEFPKEGPSILRIQQVVRGDSAAYFCASSPGGNTEAFFGQGTRLTVV.

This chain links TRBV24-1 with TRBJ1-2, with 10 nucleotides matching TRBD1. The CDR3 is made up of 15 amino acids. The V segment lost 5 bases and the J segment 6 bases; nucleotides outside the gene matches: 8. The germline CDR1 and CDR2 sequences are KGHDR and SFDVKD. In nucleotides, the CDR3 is TGTGCCACCAGTGTCGCCGGGACAGGGGATAATGGCTACACCTTC. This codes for CATSVAGTGDNGYTF.

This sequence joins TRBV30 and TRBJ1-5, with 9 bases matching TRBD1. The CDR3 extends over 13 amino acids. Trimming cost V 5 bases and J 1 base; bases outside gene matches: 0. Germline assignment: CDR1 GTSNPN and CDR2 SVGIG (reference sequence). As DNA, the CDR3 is TGTGCCTGGGGGACAGGGAGCAATCAGCCCCAGCATTTT. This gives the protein CAWGTGSNQPQHF.

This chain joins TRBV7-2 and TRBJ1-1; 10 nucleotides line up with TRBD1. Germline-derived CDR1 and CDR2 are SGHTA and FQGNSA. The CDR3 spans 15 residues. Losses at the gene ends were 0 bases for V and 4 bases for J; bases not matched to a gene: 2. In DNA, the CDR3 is TGTGCCAGCAGCTTAGCGACAGGGGGCGGCACTGAAGCTTTCTTT. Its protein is CASSLATGGGTEAFF.

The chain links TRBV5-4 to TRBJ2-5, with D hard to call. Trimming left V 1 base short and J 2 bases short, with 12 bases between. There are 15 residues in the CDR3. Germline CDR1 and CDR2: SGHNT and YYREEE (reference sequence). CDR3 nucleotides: TGTGCCAGCAGCTTGATGGGCCGTGAGCAAGAGACCCAGTACTTC. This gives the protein CASSLMGREQETQYF.